The rows below give T cell receptor beta chains drawn from one sample of a study of blood T cell repertoires in COVID-19. Produced via immunoSEQ multiplex PCR; TCRdb's table is partial and in-frame only. The table records about 330,000 clones, more than 70% of them present only once. Sequencing was done on a sample of peripheral blood. The receptors shown here come from a woman aged 50 to 60 with acute or convalescent COVID-19. The CDR3 runs from the conserved cysteine through the conserved F or W. Clone size is stated in some rows and not others, as once, few, many or a class when expanded.

NA,TRBV25-1,TRBJ2-5,CASSVDRTVGDAQYF
NA,TRBV7-2,TRBJ1-3,CASIDPQGPNTIYF
few,TRBV3-1/TRBV3-2,TRBJ2-3,CASRRAGGQSTDTQYF
NA,TRBV11-3,TRBJ2-7,CASSQGLAGDEQYF
NA,TRBV2,TRBJ2-1,CASSDLRGANEQFF
NA,TRBV10-3,TRBJ2-1,CAISTSGGWNEQFF
NA,TRBV19,TRBJ1-6,CASSSPGRDSYNSPLHF
NA,TRBV21-1,TRBJ1-5,CASKKGEGSQPQHF
NA,TRBV3-1/TRBV3-2,TRBJ2-7,CASSQEGSSYEQYF
NA,TRBV2,TRBJ2-5,CASTHPRTSGEIETQYF
NA,TRBV12-3/TRBV12-4,TRBJ2-1,CASAGRAGEQFF
NA,TRBV5-6,TRBJ2-2,CASSFLGANTGELFF
NA,TRBV7-3,TRBJ2-2,CASSERGGDTGELFF
NA,TRBV11-2,TRBJ1-1,CASNNRGSFEAFF
NA,TRBV7-9,TRBJ2-5,CASSVGQGHQETQYF
NA,TRBV10-3,TRBJ1-3,CAITETGVGNTIYF
NA,TRBV10-3,TRBJ1-1,CAGGQGSDTEAFF
NA,TRBV30,TRBJ1-4,CAWRGAFEKLFF
NA,TRBV14,TRBJ2-1,CASSRTPRTGVGNEQFF
NA,TRBV7-9,TRBJ1-6,CASSLAGAYSPLHF
NA,TRBV7-6,TRBJ1-1,CASSLGLFTEAFF
NA,TRBV7-2,TRBJ2-7,CASAHNSYEQYF
NA,TRBV29-1,TRBJ1-2,CSVEVGGQHYGYTF
NA,TRBV6-6,TRBJ2-7,CASSRPTLSALAFGTSGSPYEQYF
NA,TRBV7-2,TRBJ1-5,CASSPGQGGWGNQPQHF
NA,TRBV14,TRBJ1-3,CASSQQGGGNTIYF
NA,TRBV7-7,TRBJ1-6,CASSSDRNSPLHF
once,TRBV11-2,TRBJ2-5,CASTLGTVQETQYF
NA,TRBV19,TRBJ1-6,CASSQSGQGSPLHF
NA,TRBV6-6,TRBJ1-2,CASSYFRGGYTF
NA,TRBV7-3,TRBJ2-3,CASSPRGLAGEDTQYF
NA,TRBV7-9,TRBJ2-5,CASSLGERETQYF
NA,TRBV30,TRBJ1-5,CAWSYVRQPQHF